The 11 T cell receptor beta chains listed next were all sequenced from one sample in a study of glioma-infiltrating T cells after dendritic cell vaccination. The sample's time point: after dendritic cell vaccination, including at tumor progression/relapse. The protocol was immunoSEQ multiplex PCR, while the TCRdb copy is restricted to in-frame clones and leaves out a portion. The sample includes tens of thousands of clones, about 80% of them seen just once. Source: blood, taken after dendritic cell vaccination. These receptors were obtained from a human donor with glioblastoma.

The V gene is TRBV18, the J gene TRBJ2-7; TRBD1 might be the D (5 bases). The ends were cut back, 4 bases at V and 0 bases at J, with 7 bases in the middle. The length of the CDR3 is 13 residues. Per germline, CDR1 KGHSH and CDR2 LQKENI. CDR3 sequence (DNA): TGTGCCAGCTCACGGGGCAGCTCCTACGAGCAGTACTTC. Protein sequence: CASSRGSSYEQYF.

This chain joins TRBV7-6 and TRBJ1-1; the match to TRBD1 covers 7 bases. Germline V gene data show CDR1 as SGHVS and CDR2 as FNYEAQ. This CDR3 comprises 14 residues. Germline trimming cut 5 bases from V and 0 bases from J; bases unmatched to any gene: 3. This chain's CDR3 is CASSPTGVNTEAFF. Written as DNA, the CDR3 is TGTGCCAGCAGCCCTACAGGGGTGAACACTGAAGCTTTCTTT.

This chain connects TRBV5-1 to TRBJ1-2; tentatively, D is TRBD1 (6 bases). With 0 bases removed from V and 8 bases from J, the gap between germline ends came to 14 bases. From germline, CDR1 is SGHRS and CDR2 YFSETQ. This CDR3 is built from 14 residues. The CDR3 nucleotides are TGCGCCAGCAGCTTGGAAGGAAACCAGGGGGGCTACACCTTC. Translation gives CASSLEGNQGGYTF.

J is TRBJ2-2 and V is TRBV18; no definite D call. Trimming left V 2 bases short and J 1 base short, with 11 bases between. The germline V gene has CDR1 KGHSH and CDR2 LQKENI. The CDR3 runs 16 residues. CDR3 nucleotides: TGTGCCAGCTCACCATTTTTGAGACAGAACACCGGGGAGCTGTTTTTT. This translates into CASSPFLRQNTGELFF.

This chain connects TRBV6-5 to TRBJ2-3; D might be TRBD2 (6 bases). The CDR3 is made up of 12 amino acids. Between the trimmed V and J ends, which lost 8 bases and 2 bases, there was a span of 8 bases. Germline V gene data show CDR1 as MNHEY and CDR2 as SVGAGI. The CDR3 is CASRDFTDTQYF. CDR3 in DNA: TGTGCCAGCCGGGACTTCACAGATACGCAGTATTTT.

The CDR3 reads CASSARLAGEVEQFF. Here the CDR3 DNA reads TGTGCCAGCAGCGCCCGACTAGCGGGGGAGGTTGAGCAGTTCTTC. The V and J genes are TRBV9 and TRBJ2-1; 12 nucleotides line up with TRBD2. The CDR3 runs to 15 residues. The junction had 7 bases not matched to a gene; V was cut back by 3 bases and J by 9 bases. Germline lookup yields CDR1 SGDLS and CDR2 YYNGEE.

The chain has TRBV7-2 and TRBJ1-2, with D perhaps TRBD1 (6 bases). Germline V CDR1 and CDR2: SGHTA, FQGNSA. The V end lost 2 bases, the J end lost 3 bases, and 13 bases lay between the germline ends. The CDR3 is 15 residues long. CDR3 sequence reads: CASSLSTRGDYGYTF. DNA of the CDR3: TGTGCCAGCAGCTTATCTACCAGGGGCGACTATGGCTACACCTTC.

This clone was picked up one time. The chain is built from TRBV7-6 and TRBJ1-4; D ambiguous. This CDR3 has 13 residues. CDR1 is SGHVS, CDR2 FNYEAQ, per germline. V was clipped by 0 bases and J by 6 bases, with 5 bases between them. CDR3 residues: CASSLAGDEKLFF. CDR3 sequence (DNA): TGTGCCAGCAGCTTAGCCGGGGATGAAAAACTGTTTTTT.

The CDR3 is CASRTGSNEQFF. The CDR3, as DNA: TGCGCCAGCCGGACAGGGTCTAATGAGCAGTTCTTC. The chain couples TRBV10-2 to TRBJ2-1; 8 nucleotides agree with TRBD1. Germline CDR1 and CDR2: WSHSY and SAAADI. V dropped 8 bases and J dropped 7; count of bases not matched to a gene: 4. The CDR3 spans 12 residues.

Of note for this clone: This CDR3 is missing its conserved last phenylalanine or tryptophan, likely due to a read error. The DNA is left out, because the CDR3 cannot be placed on it with certainty; the CDR3 is given as TCRdb lists it. V and J are TRBV20-1 and TRBJ1-2; the table's D call, TRBD1, has no DNA check behind it. The CDR3 length equals 8 residues, ends included. CDR1 is DFQATT, CDR2 SNEGSKA, per germline (reference sequence). This CDR3 reads CSARGDSA.

The chain uses TRBV6-5 and TRBJ2-7; 7 bases align to TRBD2. Germline CDR1 reads MNHEY; CDR2 reads SVGAGI. CDR3 length equals 14 residues. The trim removed 7 bases at V and 0 bases at J, leaving 6 bases unmatched. CDR3 amino acids: CASTRGDGSYEQYF. The DNA for the CDR3 is TGTGCCAGCACCCGGGGGGACGGCTCCTACGAGCAGTACTTC.